Listed below are T cell receptor beta chains from one sample, sequenced in a study of blood T cell repertoires in COVID-19. Profiled with immunoSEQ multiplex PCR; TCRdb holds only in-frame clones, not every one. Among about 46,000 clones, about 88% were seen once, and the ten largest hold 2.5% to 3.5%. Specimen: PBMCs or T cells enriched from blood (not recorded which). These receptors originate from a woman in her forties or fifties who had recovered from COVID-19. Both conserved end residues are part of each CDR3. A D gene is named only where the DNA matches it firmly. Clone sizes are given selectively: once, few, many, or a class where the clone is expanded.

TRBJ2-2 | TRBV7-9 | - | - | CASSMGFNTGELFF | TGTGCCAGCAGCATGGGCTTTAACACCGGGGAGCTGTTTTTT
TRBJ1-5 | TRBV6-5 | - | - | CASRRDSTNQPQHF | TGTGCCAGCAGGAGAGACAGTACCAATCAGCCCCAGCATTTT
TRBJ2-3 | TRBV19 | - | TRBD1 | CASSISISVGRDRGTDTQYF | TGTGCCAGTAGTATAAGTATTTCCGTAGGGAGGGACAGGGGCACAGATACGCAGTATTTT
TRBJ2-5 | TRBV12-3/TRBV12-4 | few | - | CASSLYRQETQYF | TGTGCCAGCAGTTTATACCGGCAAGAGACCCAGTACTTC
TRBJ2-1 | TRBV4-3 | - | TRBD2 | CASSQGGGGNEQFF | TGCGCCAGCAGCCAAGGAGGCGGGGGGAATGAGCAGTTCTTC
TRBJ2-1 | TRBV28 | - | TRBD2 | CASSPRRRERPEQFF | TGTGCCAGCAGCCCTAGGAGGCGGGAGAGACCTGAGCAGTTCTTC
TRBJ2-1 | TRBV5-4 | once | TRBD2 | CASSFQLAGVNEQFF | TGTGCCAGCAGCTTCCAACTAGCGGGGGTTAATGAGCAGTTCTTC
TRBJ1-1 | TRBV7-3 | - | - | CASSFTANTEAFF | TGTGCCAGCAGCTTTACAGCGAACACTGAAGCTTTCTTT
TRBJ2-5 | TRBV4-3 | - | TRBD2 | CASSQKLSSGGAQTQYF | TGCGCCAGCAGCCAAAAACTTTCTAGCGGGGGGGCACAGACCCAGTACTTC
TRBJ1-4 | TRBV3-1/TRBV3-2 | - | - | CASSPRRGFEKLFF | TGTGCCAGCAGCCCTAGGAGGGGTTTTGAAAAACTGTTTTTT
TRBJ1-1 | TRBV28 | - | - | CASRRQIMNTEAFF | TGTGCCAGCAGACGACAGATCATGAACACTGAAGCTTTCTTT
TRBJ2-3 | TRBV9 | - | TRBD1 | CASSEGQGWGDTQYF | TGTGCCAGCAGCGAAGGACAGGGATGGGGGGATACGCAGTATTTT
TRBJ1-2 | TRBV6-5 | - | - | CASRPAEESLISYTF | TGTGCCAGCAGGCCCGCGGAGGAGAGCCTTATTAGCTACACCTTC
TRBJ2-1 | TRBV6-6 | - | TRBD2 | CASSPRLAGGPSNEQFF | TGTGCCAGCAGTCCTCGACTAGCGGGAGGCCCAAGTAATGAGCAGTTCTTC
TRBJ2-2 | TRBV5-1 | - | - | CASSLTSNAGELFF | TGCGCCAGCAGCTTAACCTCTAACGCCGGGGAGCTGTTTTTT
TRBJ2-2 | TRBV19 | - | - | CASRTTGVNTGELFF | TGTGCCAGTAGGACGACGGGGGTCAACACCGGGGAGCTGTTTTTT
TRBJ1-2 | TRBV7-8 | once | TRBD1 | CASSLWAGGGGNYGYTF | TGTGCCAGCAGCTTATGGGCAGGGGGCGGGGGTAACTATGGCTACACCTTC
TRBJ1-4 | TRBV11-2 | once | - | CASSLSGDEKLFF | TGTGCCAGCAGCTTATCAGGGGATGAAAAACTGTTTTTT
TRBJ1-1 | TRBV3-1/TRBV3-2 | - | - | CASSRTRWTEAFF | TGTGCCAGCAGTCGTACTAGATGGACTGAAGCTTTCTTT
TRBJ2-1 | TRBV7-8 | - | TRBD1 | CASSSTVGTGYPYNEQFF | TGTGCCAGCAGCTCCACCGTCGGGACAGGTTATCCCTACAATGAGCAGTTCTTC
TRBJ2-2 | TRBV5-4 | - | TRBD2 | CASSPTSGGNTGELFF | TGTGCCAGCAGCCCCACTAGCGGGGGAAACACCGGGGAGCTGTTTTTT
TRBJ2-5 | TRBV7-9 | - | TRBD2 | CASSPGRGANQETQYF | TGTGCCAGCAGCCCTGGGAGGGGAGCTAACCAAGAGACCCAGTACTTC
TRBJ1-1 | TRBV11-3 | - | - | CASSWTGDTEAFF | TGTGCCAGCAGCTGGACTGGGGATACTGAAGCTTTCTTT
TRBJ2-5 | TRBV7-2 | - | TRBD2 | CASSLAGAGETQYF | TGTGCCAGCAGTCTAGCGGGGGCGGGGGAGACCCAGTACTTC
TRBJ2-5 | TRBV6-5 | - | TRBD1 | CASRRTGGETQYF | TGTGCCAGCAGAAGGACAGGGGGAGAGACCCAGTACTTC
TRBJ2-7 | TRBV20-1 | - | - | CSASGGRAGTYEQYF | TGCAGTGCTAGTGGAGGGCGCGCAGGCACCTACGAGCAGTACTTC
TRBJ2-7 | TRBV5-4 | - | - | CASSSAYEQYF | TGTGCCAGCAGCTCAGCCTACGAGCAGTACTTC
TRBJ2-5 | TRBV19 | - | - | CASRRDSEETQYF | TGTGCCAGTAGGCGGGACTCGGAAGAGACCCAGTACTTC
TRBJ1-5 | TRBV7-2 | once | - | CASSLSGQFYQPQHF | TGTGCCAGCAGCTTATCTGGGCAGTTTTATCAGCCCCAGCATTTT
TRBJ2-3 | TRBV24-1 | - | - | CATSEEYSGFRTDTQYF | TGTGCCACCAGTGAGGAGTACTCAGGGTTCCGCACAGATACGCAGTATTTT
TRBJ2-6 | TRBV18 | - | - | CASSALTGGANVLTF | TGTGCCAGCTCCGCTCTCACAGGTGGGGCCAACGTCCTGACTTTC
TRBJ1-1 | TRBV6-5 | - | - | CASSYLTGPGEAFF | TGTGCCAGCAGTTACCTCACAGGCCCGGGTGAAGCTTTCTTT
TRBJ2-5 | TRBV19 | - | - | CASSVSGYGQETQYF | TGTGCCAGTAGTGTATCAGGTTATGGGCAAGAGACCCAGTACTTC
TRBJ2-3 | TRBV30 | - | TRBD2 | CAFRSAGATDTQYF | TGTGCCTTCCGCTCAGCGGGGGCAACAGATACGCAGTATTTT
TRBJ1-2 | TRBV19 | few | TRBD1 | CASSIGTGTSRGYTF | TGTGCCAGTAGTATTGGGACAGGGACGTCTAGGGGCTACACCTTC
TRBJ1-5 | TRBV30 | - | - | CAWSVDNNNQPQHF | TGTGCCTGGAGTGTTGACAACAACAATCAGCCCCAGCATTTT
TRBJ1-1 | TRBV10-3 | - | - | CAISPLGGNTEAFF | TGTGCCATCAGCCCGCTGGGGGGGAACACTGAAGCTTTCTTT
TRBJ1-1 | TRBV10-3 | - | TRBD1 | CAIRGDRSNTEAFF | TGTGCCATCAGGGGGGACAGATCGAACACTGAAGCTTTCTTT
TRBJ2-3 | TRBV2 | - | TRBD1 | CASSGGRQGQTQYF | TGTGCCAGCAGTGGGGGGAGACAGGGCCAGACGCAGTATTTT
TRBJ1-6 | TRBV5-1 | - | TRBD1 | CASRTGGYSYNSPLHF | TGCGCCAGCAGAACAGGGGGCTACTCCTATAATTCACCCCTCCACTTT
TRBJ1-5 | TRBV7-2 | once | TRBD1 | CASSLAGTGLQRRPQHF | TGTGCCAGCAGCTTAGCGGGGACAGGGCTGCAACGAAGGCCCCAGCATTTT
TRBJ2-2 | TRBV3-1/TRBV3-2 | - | - | CASSKGETNTGELFF | TGTGCCAGCAGCAAGGGAGAGACGAACACCGGGGAGCTGTTTTTT
TRBJ2-1 | TRBV4-1 | - | - | CASSQEGISYNEQFF | TGCGCCAGCAGCCAAGAGGGCATTTCCTACAATGAGCAGTTCTTC
TRBJ1-3 | TRBV19 | - | TRBD1 | CASGDRRQGIGNTIYF | TGTGCCAGTGGGGATAGGAGACAGGGGATTGGAAACACCATATATTTT
TRBJ2-7 | TRBV7-2 | - | - | CASSPYLGGEQYF | TGTGCCAGCAGCCCCTACTTGGGGGGCGAGCAGTACTTC
TRBJ2-3 | TRBV5-4 | - | - | CASSFVWGTSDTQYF | TGTGCCAGCAGCTTCGTCTGGGGGACTTCAGATACGCAGTATTTT
TRBJ2-4 | TRBV5-1 | - | TRBD2 | CASSVRTGRGNIQYF | TGCGCCAGCAGCGTAAGAACCGGGAGGGGAAACATTCAGTACTTC
TRBJ2-2 | TRBV7-2 | - | - | CASSPYTGELFF | TGTGCCAGCAGCCCGTATACCGGGGAGCTGTTTTTT
TRBJ2-7 | TRBV5-6 | - | TRBD1 | CASSFWGDRGSEQYF | TGTGCCAGCAGCTTCTGGGGCGACAGGGGATCCGAGCAGTACTTC
TRBJ2-7 | TRBV10-3 | - | TRBD1 | CAISPGQAILYEQYF | TGTGCCATCAGCCCCGGACAGGCGATCCTGTACGAGCAGTACTTC
TRBJ1-4 | TRBV5-5 | - | - | CASTGGGTEKLFF | TGTGCCAGCACCGGTGGGGGGACTGAAAAACTGTTTTTT
TRBJ1-1 | TRBV18 | - | - | CASSPDMPGGAFF | TGTGCCAGCTCACCGGATATGCCGGGGGGAGCTTTCTTT
TRBJ1-5 | TRBV3-1/TRBV3-2 | few | - | CASSQDFGNNQPQHF | TGTGCCAGCAGCCAAGACTTCGGTAACAATCAGCCCCAGCATTTT
TRBJ1-4 | TRBV4-1 | - | TRBD1 | CASSQLPGQGREKLFF | TGCGCCAGCAGCCAACTCCCGGGACAGGGACGTGAAAAACTGTTTTTT
TRBJ2-3 | TRBV19 | few | TRBD1 | CASSMGADRVADTQYF | TGTGCCAGTAGTATGGGAGCGGACAGGGTGGCAGATACGCAGTATTTT